This TCR beta chain was identified during a study of cytotoxic CD8 clonotypes in ibrutinib-treated CLL (dated by TCRdb to the early 2020s). For context, the study as a whole: The cohort included about 15 treatment-naive and roughly 10 relapsed/refractory patients; about 18 were IGHV unmutated. On average, each sample had about 260,000 productive templates and more than 75,000 productive rearrangements. Responses were partial in approximately 24 patients and complete in 2; after median approximately 5.5 years follow-up, about 14 stayed in remission and 12 progressed. Longitudinal samples were available for about 30% of the roughly 86 trial participants. All remission and progressive disease samples were collected while patients were still receiving ibrutinib. Response samples were obtained after a median of around 11 months of treatment, with a range of roughly 6 to 40 months. Cryopreserved peripheral blood mononuclear cells were collected at three points: before therapy, at response, and at either sustained remission or disease progression. Paper-wide results and their limitations: Clonality increased at ibrutinib response, stayed stable in sustained remission, and fell back toward baseline at progression. Sampling times were not matched between sustained-remission and progressing patients, and lymph node repertoires were not studied. Public clonotypes were rare and either shrank or stayed stable during treatment, and the rise in clonality at ibrutinib response reflected expansion of private clonotypes. At baseline, clonality was higher than in age-matched healthy donors and showed a strong correlation with circulating CD8+ T-cell counts.

A MiSeq instrument was used for deep resolution sequencing, which targeted depths ranging from 1 in 1 million up to 1 in 200,000 T cells, with coverage averaging 10x for each clonotype. The immunoSEQ hsTCRB Kit was used to generate the TCR beta libraries. The study's own analysis went as follows. ImmunoSEQ Data Assistant and ImmunoSEQ Analyzer were used for data analysis, and V, D and J genes were assigned according to IMGT definitions. Clonality, with values ranging from 0 to 1, was calculated as one minus the normalized Shannon entropy of productive rearrangement frequencies. Only overrepresented clonotypes making up at least 0.05% of each patient's repertoire were included in the public clonotype analysis. Roughly 12 age-matched healthy donor repertoires from immuneACCESS were used as controls for clonality. Entries here come from immuneACCESS through TCRdb and include only in-frame sequences with V and J called. Some clones fail to appear in such tables; in the studies checked, an unresolved V gene covers under half of the shortfall, and the cause of the remainder is unknown. V, J and clone size were drawn from that table, and D and trimming were deduced from the DNA. The sample profile shows 150,000 to 200,000 clones; roughly 90% of them were found once. Clones ranked in the top ten supply more than 2.5% of the sample.

In light of the paper, this sample's time point label describes: progressive disease on ibrutinib. Approximately 2 micrograms of genomic DNA were extracted from cryopreserved PBMCs for TCR beta library preparation. Longitudinal blood samples from CLL patients on ibrutinib monotherapy were analyzed using high-throughput TCR beta sequencing. The patients took part in an open-label, single-center phase 2 trial of ibrutinib monotherapy. A word on this clone: No antigen is known for it. Base qualities are not at hand, and no much larger clone is one base apart.

CDR1 and CDR2 (MNHEY, SVGAGI) derive from the germline V gene. Spanning cysteine to phenylalanine, the CDR3 consists of 15 amino acids. Only the CDR3 part of the read is kept: 45 bases, read in frame from the first base. V ends up 6 bases short and J 8 bases short, with an unmatched junction base count of 12. The V and J genes are TRBV6-5 and TRBJ2-1, and 8 junction bases match TRBD2. Material: PBMCs, obtained at disease progression, from a patient treated with ibrutinib. The source is a human donor with chronic lymphocytic leukemia. The nucleotides are TGTGCCAGCAGGGAAACCGGGACTAGTGCTCATGAGCAGTTCTTC. This yields the protein CASRETGTSAHEQFF.